Listed below are T cell receptor beta chains from one sample, sequenced in a study of monozygotic twins with inflammatory bowel disease. After re-calling the 5' RACE reads, TCRdb lists one entry per CDR3 protein, DNA absent. This sample's clone table lists some 170,000 distinct CDR3 sequences. Input material: blood. Receptors originate from a human donor with ulcerative colitis or Crohn's disease, or a healthy co-twin of an affected twin (not recorded which). Each CDR3 is given with its conserved first and last residue. The order of the fields is CDR3 protein, V gene, CDR3 length, J gene.

CDR3 protein: CSAQPGRGTEAFF
V gene: TRBV20-1
CDR3 length: 13
J gene: TRBJ1-1

CDR3 protein: CAWSFTGPRYEQYF
V gene: TRBV30
CDR3 length: 14
J gene: TRBJ2-7

CDR3 protein: CASKVAASTDTQYF
V gene: TRBV7-3
CDR3 length: 14
J gene: TRBJ2-3

CDR3 protein: CASSLAGGLGYTF
V gene: TRBV12-3/TRBV12-4
CDR3 length: 13
J gene: TRBJ1-2

CDR3 protein: CASSLQGAREKLFF
V gene: TRBV6-6
CDR3 length: 14
J gene: TRBJ1-4

CDR3 protein: CASSSPGTGDEKLFF
V gene: TRBV5-6
CDR3 length: 15
J gene: TRBJ1-4

CDR3 protein: CASSLPWGQGNEQYF
V gene: TRBV7-2
CDR3 length: 15
J gene: TRBJ2-7

CDR3 protein: CASSESVGAKNIQYF
V gene: TRBV2
CDR3 length: 15
J gene: TRBJ2-4

CDR3 protein: CASSLAGFIFSETGELFF
V gene: TRBV5-1
CDR3 length: 18
J gene: TRBJ2-2

CDR3 protein: CSARLPGQETQYF
V gene: TRBV20-1
CDR3 length: 13
J gene: TRBJ2-5

CDR3 protein: CASSPRQGGEQFF
V gene: TRBV5-1
CDR3 length: 13
J gene: TRBJ2-1

CDR3 protein: CSARDSETGPSYVYGYTF
V gene: TRBV20-1
CDR3 length: 18
J gene: TRBJ1-2

CDR3 protein: CASSHTGPDEQYF
V gene: TRBV5-1
CDR3 length: 13
J gene: TRBJ2-7

CDR3 protein: CASSNPSGRANTGELFF
V gene: TRBV19
CDR3 length: 17
J gene: TRBJ2-2